This T cell receptor beta chain comes out of a study of T cell responses to AZD1222 COVID-19 vaccine (dated by TCRdb to about 2021). Some background on the complete study: AZD1222 recipients given second doses at about 4 weeks or at about 12 weeks were pooled, since spike-specific TCR depth and breadth were not found to differ between the two schedules. TCR sequencing covered roughly 230 trial participants: nearly 210 given two doses of AZD1222 and some 25 given two doses of MenACWY control vaccine. Trial participants were enrolled by age into subgroups of 18-55, 56-69 and 70-plus years, and roughly 150, 30 and 60 TCR-sequenced participants, respectively, were included in these subgroups.

The CDR3 spans 17 residues, from the cysteine through the phenylalanine. Just CDR3 DNA is preserved here, 51 bases in frame from base 1. The research as a whole found: The vaccine-associated CD4 TCRs covered the entire spike protein, and the dominant responses fell in regions 160-218 and 743-854. Because no samples from the day 14 peak response were available, repertoires could be characterized only after the peak T cell response. Most participants were white British and females outnumbered males, and the authors suggested that clonal diversity may have been underestimated. Epitopes outside the regions mutated in the B.1.351 and B.1.1.7 variants were reportedly recognized by nearly half of the unique spike-specific TCRs. A significant rise in spike-specific TCR breadth and depth was observed after two AZD1222 doses relative to day 0 and relative to MenACWY recipients. Conclusions about previously exposed vaccinees are limited because only six or seven AZD1222 recipients were SARS-CoV-2 seropositive at baseline. In the small 56-69-year group, the increase in depth fell short of significance, most likely because of low power.

In the case of this clone: What this receptor recognizes is not known. No much larger clone is present one base from it, and per-base qualities are unavailable.

This specimen's time point label, per the study, means: baseline before first vaccination. Vaccinee samples came from UK trials COV001 and COV002, including a single-blind randomized controlled phase 2/3 trial of AZD1222 (ChAdOx1 nCoV-19) in healthy adults. For TCRbeta chain sequencing, PBMC samples were collected from trial participants at day 0 and at day 28 after the second dose. The CDR3 regions of human TCRbeta chains were subjected to immunosequencing. Concerning the study's data processing: TCRs in the repertoires were matched against a reference library of SARS-CoV-2-specific TCRs that had been generated with the MIRA antigen-specificity platform. Breadth meant the fraction of unique TCRs that were SARS-CoV-2-associated, whereas depth meant the fraction of total T cells that were SARS-CoV-2-associated. Each spike-specific TCR was assigned to its reactive spike region and to a CD4 or CD8 class using the MIRA data. Log10-transformed breadth and depth values were compared by one-way ANOVA with Sidak's multiple comparisons tests. Drawn from immuneACCESS, this table holds only the in-frame rearrangements with V and J called that TCRdb kept. Clones are partly lost; checked studies trace under half to an unresolved V gene and leave the rest unexplained. The V and J calls and clone size come from that table; D and trimming were worked out from the DNA. The sample records about 180,000 clones, 75% to 90% of which are singletons. Roughly 6.9% of the sample comes from the top ten.

The source of this sequence is an adult in good health. The material was peripheral blood, obtained on day 0 of AZD1222 vaccination. Rearrangement joined TRBV21-1 to TRBJ1-6; TRBD1, the D gene given by the table, was not confirmed from the DNA. TRBV21-1 is a listed pseudogene. The CDR3 reads CASSKGGTGDYNSPLHF. The DNA is as follows: TGTGCCAGCAGCAAAGGGGGGACAGGGGACTATAATTCACCCCTCCACTTT.